The 10 T cell receptor beta chains below were found in one sample sequenced in a study of T cell repertoires in cytomegalovirus infection. These receptors' targets are unknown. TCRdb processed the reads anew with MiXCR; each CDR3 protein has one entry. Counted here are hundreds of thousands of distinct CDR3 sequences, approximately 33% occurring once; the ten biggest clones make up 15% to 20%. The sequences come from cultured PBMCs, collected from culture after CMV antigen stimulation. The receptor set was obtained from a human donor in good health (CMV status not recorded). Some clones in this sample may be carry-over from other donors' samples.

The genes are TRBV18 and TRBJ1-2; TRBD1 is a possible D gene (6 bases). In germline, CDR1 is KGHSH, CDR2 LQKENI. V was clipped by 6 bases and J by 2 bases, with 19 bases between them. This CDR3 region has 16 residues. In DNA form, the CDR3 reads TGTGCCAGCTCGCAAGGGGACCTCAGGGGAAACTATGGCTACACCTTC. It yields the protein CASSQGDLRGNYGYTF.

The V gene is TRBV7-9, the J gene TRBJ2-5; a weak D match, TRBD1 (6 bases). There are 14 residues in the CDR3. CDR1 SEHNR and CDR2 FQNEAQ come from the germline V gene (reference sequence). Deletions cut 7 bases from V and 5 bases from J, with 17 bases between. CDR3 region: CASKPEGVQETQYF. CDR3 nucleotides: TGTGCCAGCAAACCTGAGGGGGTCCAGGAGACCCAGTACTTC. The whole variable domain, filled in from reference TRBV7-9 and TRBJ2-5, reads DTGVSQNPRHKITKRGQNVTFRCDPISEHNRLYWYRQTLGQGPEFLTYFQNEAQLEKSRLLSDRFSAERPKGSFSTLEIQRTEQGDSAMYLCASKPEGVQETQYFGPGTRLLVL.

The chain is built from TRBV7-2 and TRBJ2-7; no reliable D call. The CDR3 is 15 residues long. The germline V and J ends were trimmed by 0 bases and 2 bases, with 11 bases remaining between them. CDR1 is SGHTA and CDR2 is FQGNSA in the germline V gene. The CDR3 bases are TGTGCCAGCAGCTTAGCGAAGAGCGTTCCCTACGAGCAGTACTTC. It codes for CASSLAKSVPYEQYF.

The genes are TRBV6-1 and TRBJ1-3; weak D call: TRBD1 (6 bases). This CDR3 contains 14 residues. V lost 5 bases and J 2 bases, leaving 10 bases between the germline ends. The germline V gene encodes CDR1 MNHNS and CDR2 SASEGT. The CDR3, as DNA: TGTGCCAGCAGTCGAGGGGGAGCTGGAAACACCATATATTTT. Translation: CASSRGGAGNTIYF.

The chain uses TRBV7-9 and TRBJ2-5; 11 nucleotides align to TRBD2. This CDR3 has 15 amino acids. The germline CDR1 and CDR2 sequences are SEHNR and FQNEAQ (reference sequence). Trimming removed 5 bases from V and 5 bases from J; junction bases left unmatched: 7. The CDR3 DNA follows: TGTGCCAGCAGCATTACTAGCGGGAGCCGGGAGACCCAGTACTTC. Amino acids: CASSITSGSRETQYF.

The J gene is TRBJ2-2, the V gene TRBV10-3; D is uncertain. Trimming left V 0 bases short and J 4 bases short, with 9 bases between. The V gene's germline CDR1 is ENHRY and CDR2 SYGVKD. This CDR3 is built from 15 residues. The CDR3: CAISESERSTGELFF. CDR3 DNA sequence: TGTGCCATCAGTGAGTCGGAGAGGAGCACCGGGGAGCTGTTTTTT.

This clonotype has just one count. The chain links TRBV2 to TRBJ2-6; D is possibly TRBD1 or TRBD2 (5 bases each). Per germline, CDR1 SNHLY and CDR2 FYNNEI. The CDR3 covers 19 residues. V lost 6 bases and J lost 0, with 21 bases in between. The CDR3 DNA sequence: TGTGCCAGCAGCCTCCGCGCCTGGACGGGGACCTCTGGGGCCAACGTCCTGACTTTC. As protein: CASSLRAWTGTSGANVLTF.

This chain joins TRBV20-1 and TRBJ2-3; 7 bases match TRBD2. V trimming: 6 bases; J trimming: 4 bases; junction bases outside the gene matches: 7. Germline CDR1 and CDR2: DFQATT and SNEGSKA (reference sequence). This CDR3 has 13 residues. The chain's CDR3 is CSAGLVGPDTQYF. The DNA of the CDR3 is TGCAGTGCAGGACTAGTCGGCCCAGATACGCAGTATTTT.

This clonotype was seen a few times. This chain joins TRBV5-4 and TRBJ1-1; D remains unclear. The length of the CDR3 is 12 residues. CDR1 is SGHNT, CDR2 YYREEE, per germline (reference sequence). The ends were cut back, 4 bases at V and 4 bases at J, with 8 bases in the middle. The DNA of the CDR3 is TGTGCCAGCAGCGTGCAGAGCACTGAAGCTTTCTTT. It yields the protein CASSVQSTEAFF.

This clonotype has only a few counts. The chain has TRBV7-2 and TRBJ2-2; unclear D gene. Germline V gives CDR1 SGHTA, CDR2 FQGNSA. CDR3 length equals 14 residues. V was pared by 3 bases and J by 7 bases, with 12 bases between. The CDR3 DNA sequence: TGTGCCAGCAGCTTGCGGAGATCGGTCGGGGAGCTGTTTTTT. Amino acid sequence: CASSLRRSVGELFF. Looking up the rest from reference TRBV7-2 and TRBJ2-2 gives the full variable domain: GAGVSQSPSNKVTEKGKDVELRCDPISGHTALYWYRQSLGQGLEFLIYFQGNSAPDKSGLPSDRFSAERTGGSVSTLTIQRTQQEDSAVYLCASSLRRSVGELFFGEGSRLTVL.